This record concerns one T cell receptor beta chain sequence. These data come from a study of blood T cell repertoires in COVID-19. Libraries were prepared by immunoSEQ multiplex PCR; TCRdb keeps only in-frame clonotypes and omits some of them. Altogether under 200,000 clones are present, 86% being singletons, with the ten largest covering approximately 3.5%. The TCR sequence derives from a man aged 70 or older with acute or convalescent COVID-19. Sample: peripheral blood.

As DNA, the CDR3 is TGCAGTGCTGGGGGGGGGTCTGAGCAGTTCTTC. Protein product: CSAGGGSEQFF. The chain recombines TRBV20-1 with TRBJ2-1; 7 nucleotides line up with TRBD2. CDR1 is DFQATT and CDR2 is SNEGSKA in the germline V gene (reference sequence). Trimming cost V 5 bases and J 9 bases; bases outside gene matches: 4. This CDR3 has 11 amino acids.